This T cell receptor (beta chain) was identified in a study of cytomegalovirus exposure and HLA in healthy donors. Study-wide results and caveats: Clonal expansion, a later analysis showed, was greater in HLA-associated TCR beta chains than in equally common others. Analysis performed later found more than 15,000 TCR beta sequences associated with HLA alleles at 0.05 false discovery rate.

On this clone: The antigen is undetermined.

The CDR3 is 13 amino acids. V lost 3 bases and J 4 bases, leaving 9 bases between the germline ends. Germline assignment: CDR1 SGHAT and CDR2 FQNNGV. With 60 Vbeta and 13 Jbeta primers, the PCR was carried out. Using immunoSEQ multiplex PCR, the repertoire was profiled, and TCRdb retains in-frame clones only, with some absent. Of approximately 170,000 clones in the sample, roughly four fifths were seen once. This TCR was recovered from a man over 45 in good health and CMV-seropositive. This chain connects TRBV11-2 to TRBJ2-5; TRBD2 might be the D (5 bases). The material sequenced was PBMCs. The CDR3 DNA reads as TGTGCCAGCAGCTTCGGGATCGTAGAGACCCAGTACTTC. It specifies CASSFGIVETQYF.